These 25 T cell receptor beta chains were sequenced from one sample in a study of CD8 T cell repertoires and HIV-1 epitope variants. No antigens are known for them. Data came from immunoSEQ multiplex PCR; TCRdb stores just in-frame clones and leaves some out. The top ten clones hold almost 40% of a sample with a few thousand clones, 55% to 80% of them seen once. Source material: cultured CD8+ T cells derived from PBMCs. The origin of the receptors is a male donor with HIV.

This clone was detected only a few times. This rearrangement joins TRBV9 to TRBJ2-2, with 11 bases lining up with TRBD2. The CDR3 sequence is 17 residues long. Germline-derived CDR1 and CDR2 are SGDLS and YYNGEE. The junction had 6 bases not matched to a gene; V was cut back by 0 bases and J by 5 bases. The DNA of the CDR3 is TGTGCCAGCAGCGTAGACCCACTAGCGGGGGAAACCGGGGAGCTGTTTTTT. This sequence encodes CASSVDPLAGETGELFF.

The genes are TRBV10-3 and TRBJ1-4; D uncertain. CDR1 and CDR2 (germline): ENHRY, SYGVKD. V lost 4 bases and J lost 0, with 9 bases in between. This CDR3 region has 15 residues. The CDR3 loop is CAISAESATNEKLFF. DNA for the CDR3: TGTGCCATCAGTGCGGAGAGCGCAACTAATGAAAAACTGTTTTTT.

This clone occurred a few times. The gene calls are TRBV9 and TRBJ2-3, with 13 bases identical to TRBD2. Germline V gene data show CDR1 as SGDLS and CDR2 as YYNGEE. The trim removed 0 bases at V and 5 bases at J, leaving 6 bases unmatched. The CDR3 is 17 amino acids. The CDR3 is CASSVGGLAGVGDTQYF. The CDR3, as DNA: TGTGCCAGCAGCGTAGGTGGACTAGCGGGGGTGGGAGATACGCAGTATTTT. Using reference TRBV9 and TRBJ2-3 for the parts outside the CDR3, the full variable domain is DSGVTQTPKHLITATGQRVTLRCSPRSGDLSVYWYQQSLDQGLQFLIQYYNGEERAKGNILERFSAQQFPDLHSELNLSSLELGDSALYFCASSVGGLAGVGDTQYFGPGTRLTVL.

The chain employs TRBV5-6 and TRBJ2-7, with D uncertain. Germline loops: CDR1 SGHDT, CDR2 YYEEEE. V lost 2 bases and J 3 bases, leaving 12 bases between the germline ends. The CDR3 covers 14 residues. The CDR3 bases are TGTGCCAGCAGCTTTTCGAGTGATAGCTACGAGCAGTACTTC. Protein product: CASSFSSDSYEQYF.

This clone was detected a few times. The rearrangement uses TRBV30 and TRBJ2-4; D could derive from TRBD1 or TRBD2 (5 bases each). The germline V gene has CDR1 GTSNPN and CDR2 SVGIG (reference sequence). The CDR3 covers 15 residues. Trimming took off 1 base at V and 6 bases at J, with 16 bases between the two ends. The CDR3 spells CAWSAGSGAGNIQYF. The CDR3 DNA reads TGTGCCTGGAGTGCCGGGTCCGGGGCGGGAAACATTCAGTACTTC.

The chain's CDR3 is CASSQGEYNEQFF. The DNA of the CDR3 is TGCGCCAGCAGCCAAGGCGAGTACAATGAGCAGTTCTTC. V gene TRBV4-3 combines with J gene TRBJ2-1; D unresolved. The CDR3 length is 13 residues. The V and J ends lost 1 base and 4 bases respectively, with 5 bases between them. Germline loops: CDR1 LGHNA, CDR2 YSLEER.

The V gene is TRBV7-9, the J gene TRBJ1-1; a weak D match, TRBD1 (6 bases). The V gene's germline CDR1 is SEHNR and CDR2 FQNEAQ (reference sequence). This CDR3 is built from 11 residues. The ends were cut back, 6 bases at V and 11 bases at J, with 13 bases in the middle. The CDR3 DNA sequence: TGTGCCAGCAGGGAGGGAGACAGGGCTTTCTTT. Translated: CASREGDRAFF. The full variable domain, with the rest looked up from reference TRBV7-9 and TRBJ1-1, is DTGVSQNPRHKITKRGQNVTFRCDPISEHNRLYWYRQTLGQGPEFLTYFQNEAQLEKSRLLSDRFSAERPKGSFSTLEIQRTEQGDSAMYLCASREGDRAFFGQGTRLTVV.

The J gene is TRBJ2-2, the V gene TRBV4-3, with 10 bases lining up with TRBD2. The CDR3 has 17 amino acids. Germline V gives CDR1 LGHNA, CDR2 YSLEER. The V and J ends lost 1 base and 7 bases, in that order; junction bases with no gene match: 9. The CDR3 protein is CASSQGPAGGLNGELFF. As DNA, the CDR3 is TGCGCCAGCAGCCAAGGGCCAGCGGGGGGGCTGAACGGGGAGCTGTTTTTT.

The chain is built from TRBV18 and TRBJ2-1, with 7 bases that match TRBD1. The V and J ends lost 5 bases and 1 base, in that order; junction bases with no gene match: 17. Germline V gives CDR1 KGHSH, CDR2 LQKENI. The CDR3 runs to 19 residues. The CDR3: CASSTQGSQSAGSYNEQFF. The CDR3 nucleotides read TGTGCCAGCTCAACACAGGGGTCTCAGTCCGCAGGGTCCTACAATGAGCAGTTCTTC.

The rearrangement joins TRBV4-2 to TRBJ2-1; 8 positions match TRBD2. The CDR3 has 15 amino acids. Germline V gene sequence: CDR1 LGHNA, CDR2 YNFKEQ. J lost 7 bases, V lost 0 bases, and 5 bases had no gene match. The CDR3 loop reads CASSQEGGGINEQFF. In DNA, the CDR3 is TGTGCCAGCAGCCAAGAAGGCGGGGGGATAAATGAGCAGTTCTTC.

This clone was seen more than once but under ten times. V gene TRBV11-2 combines with J gene TRBJ1-1; 8 positions agree with TRBD1. The CDR3 consists of 14 residues. V dropped 6 bases and J dropped 4; count of bases not matched to a gene: 7. Germline values: CDR1 SGHAT, CDR2 FQNNGV. CDR3 nucleotides: TGTGCCAGCAGAGAGACAGGGGAAGGCACTGAAGCTTTCTTT. It is translated as CASRETGEGTEAFF.

The gene calls are TRBV4-1 and TRBJ1-4; tentatively, D is TRBD1 (5 bases). The V end lost 1 base, the J end lost 8 bases, and 11 bases lay between the germline ends. The CDR3 has 14 amino acids. The germline gives CDR1 MGHRA, CDR2 YSYEKL. Here the CDR3 DNA reads TGCGCCAGCAGCCAAGTAGTTGGGGACGAAAAACTGTTTTTT. Its protein product is CASSQVVGDEKLFF.

This clone occurred a few times. This chain uses TRBV6-4 with TRBJ1-5, with a weak D call TRBD1 (5 bases). The V gene lost 10 bases and the J gene lost 0 bases, with 13 bases spanning the gap. CDR1 is MRHNA and CDR2 is SNTAGT in the germline V gene. The CDR3 covers 14 residues. CDR3 in amino acids: CAKGKGHSNQPQHF. The CDR3 nucleotides are TGTGCCAAGGGTAAGGGGCATAGCAATCAGCCCCAGCATTTT.

The chain employs TRBV7-3 and TRBJ2-1; D not certain. The V end was cut by 2 bases, the J end by 0 bases, with 5 bases between. The CDR3 loop spans 14 amino acids. The V gene's germline CDR1 is SGHTA and CDR2 FQGTGA. CDR3 in DNA: TGTGCCAGCAGCTTAGATAGCTCCTACAATGAGCAGTTCTTC. It specifies CASSLDSSYNEQFF.

Comment on this clone: The sample holds other DNA sequences that translate to the same CDR3. The chain uses TRBV6-5 and TRBJ2-7; D may match TRBD1 or TRBD2 (5 bases each). Germline lookup yields CDR1 MNHEY and CDR2 SVGAGI. The CDR3 extends over 14 amino acids. V was pared by 4 bases and J by 7 bases, with 17 bases between. CDR3 DNA sequence: TGTGCCAGCAGTTCATGGGACGGTCGGTATGAGCAGTACTTC. It translates to CASSSWDGRYEQYF.

The chain combines TRBV5-1 with TRBJ1-1; D ambiguous. Trimming cost V 4 bases and J 0 bases, with 10 bases left between them. Germline V gives CDR1 SGHRS, CDR2 YFSETQ. The CDR3 loop spans 14 amino acids. The CDR3 nucleotides are TGCGCCAGCAGCCCCACTAGGATGAACACTGAAGCTTTCTTT. Translating it yields CASSPTRMNTEAFF. Filled out from reference TRBV5-1 and TRBJ1-1, the complete variable domain reads KAGVTQTPRYLIKTRGQQVTLSCSPISGHRSVSWYQQTPGQGLQFLFEYFSETQRNKGNFPGRFSGRQFSNSRSEMNVSTLELGDSALYLCASSPTRMNTEAFFGQGTRLTVV.

The rearrangement uses TRBV4-3 and TRBJ1-2; possibly TRBD1 for D (6 bases). The CDR3 spans 17 residues. Germline loops: CDR1 LGHNA, CDR2 YSLEER. Trimming stripped 3 bases from V and 5 bases from J, with 22 bases between. CDR3 amino acids: CASSHLRTVGPSYGYTF. The CDR3 DNA reads as TGCGCCAGCAGCCACCTACGGACAGTTGGCCCTTCGTATGGCTACACCTTC.

The chain has TRBV25-1 and TRBJ1-1, with TRBD1 as a possible D gene (5 bases). Germline assignment: CDR1 MGHDK and CDR2 SYGVNS. CDR3 length: 13 amino acids. V was clipped by 7 bases and J by 7 bases, with 16 bases between them. The CDR3 spells CASTAGDDNEAFF. The CDR3 nucleotides read TGTGCCAGCACCGCGGGGGATGACAATGAAGCTTTCTTT.

This clone has a handful of counts. The chain has TRBV7-3 and TRBJ2-1; 15 bases are a match to TRBD2. This CDR3 spans 20 amino acids. Germline values: CDR1 SGHTA, CDR2 FQGTGA. The V and J ends lost 7 bases and 1 base, in that order; junction bases with no gene match: 14. The CDR3 sequence: CASTPVLGTSGGLSYNEQFF. The CDR3 region has the DNA TGTGCCAGCACCCCGGTCCTGGGGACTAGCGGGGGGCTATCCTACAATGAGCAGTTCTTC.

V gene TRBV5-6 combines with J gene TRBJ1-1; TRBD1 is a possible D gene (5 bases). The CDR3 extends over 15 amino acids. Trimming stripped 4 bases from V and 4 bases from J, with 17 bases between. In germline, CDR1 is SGHDT, CDR2 YYEEEE. The CDR3 is CASSPGGGDSTEAFF. In DNA, the CDR3 is TGTGCCAGCAGCCCGGGGGGAGGGGACTCCACTGAAGCTTTCTTT.

The chain has TRBV28 and TRBJ2-1; D unresolved. CDR1 and CDR2 from the germline V gene are MDHEN and SYDVKM. V lost 6 bases and J 4 bases, leaving 19 bases between the germline ends. The CDR3 loop spans 16 amino acids. CDR3 DNA: TGTGCCAGCAGCCCTACGCCAGCAATACCTTACAATGAGCAGTTCTTC. It codes for CASSPTPAIPYNEQFF.

The sample holds a few counts of this clone. This chain uses TRBV7-2 with TRBJ1-1; D is ambiguous. CDR3 size: 15 residues. V was clipped by 5 bases and J by 0 bases, with 13 bases between them. The V gene's germline CDR1 is SGHTA and CDR2 FQGNSA. CDR3 loop: CASSGVTVMNTEAFF. The CDR3 bases are TGTGCCAGCAGCGGCGTGACGGTAATGAACACTGAAGCTTTCTTT.

This clone was seen only once. This chain joins TRBV7-2 and TRBJ2-7; D call uncertain. V lost 0 bases and J lost 9, with 9 bases in between. The CDR3 is 12 residues long. Germline V lookup: CDR1 SGHTA, CDR2 FQGNSA. The CDR3 loop reads CASSLASLGQYF. In DNA form, the CDR3 reads TGTGCCAGCAGCTTAGCGAGTTTGGGGCAGTACTTC.

The chain links TRBV19 to TRBJ2-1, with D possibly TRBD2 on 5 matching bases. Germline V gene lookup returns CDR1 LNHDA and CDR2 SQIVND (reference sequence). The CDR3 extends over 11 amino acids. V was trimmed by 3 bases and J by 8 bases, leaving 5 bases between them. The CDR3 DNA sequence: TGTGCCAGTAGTATCGGGGATGAGCAGTTCTTC. This translates into CASSIGDEQFF.

The chain is built from TRBV7-6 and TRBJ2-1; a weak D match, TRBD2 (5 bases). V lost 4 bases and J lost 8, with 9 bases in between. The CDR3 has 12 amino acids. CDR1 and CDR2 (germline): SGHVS, FNYEAQ. The CDR3 protein is CASSSPGYEQFF. Written as DNA, the CDR3 is TGTGCCAGCAGCTCCCCGGGGTATGAGCAGTTCTTC.